A single sample is the source of the 11 T cell receptor beta chains below, sequenced in a study of blood T cell repertoires in COVID-19. The table came from immunoSEQ multiplex PCR; TCRdb's copy has only in-frame clones and leaves some out. The table includes some 340,000 clones, 70% to 90% detected once. The sample consisted of PBMCs or T cells enriched from blood (not recorded which). Source of these receptors: a woman aged 30 to 39 who had recovered from COVID-19.

This chain links TRBV11-2 with TRBJ2-7; 7 bases map to TRBD1. CDR3 size: 16 residues. Germline trimming cut 0 bases from V and 3 bases from J; bases unmatched to any gene: 8. The germline V gene has CDR1 SGHAT and CDR2 FQNNGV. CDR3 residues: CASSLDIGQGVYEQYF. DNA for the CDR3: TGTGCCAGCAGCTTAGATATTGGGCAGGGGGTCTACGAGCAGTACTTC.

The chain carries TRBV24-1 and TRBJ2-1, with 9 bases fitting TRBD1. J lost 3 bases, V lost 3 bases, and 11 bases had no gene match. The CDR3 sequence is 18 residues long. Germline V gene sequence: CDR1 KGHDR, CDR2 SFDVKD. This chain's CDR3 is CATSDPKWDREGYNEQFF. CDR3 DNA: TGTGCCACCAGTGATCCCAAATGGGACAGGGAGGGCTACAATGAGCAGTTCTTC.

The J gene is TRBJ1-2, the V gene TRBV3-1 (or the pseudogene TRBV3-2), with 7 bases lining up with TRBD1. Germline trimming cut 4 bases from V and 3 bases from J; bases unmatched to any gene: 2. The CDR3 length is 13 residues. Germline-derived CDR1 and CDR2 are LGHDT and YNNKEL (reference sequence). CDR3 residues: CASSPQGDYGYTF. The CDR3 coding sequence is TGTGCCAGCAGCCCCCAGGGGGACTATGGCTACACCTTC.

The count of this clone is one. The CDR3 region has the DNA TGTGTTACCCGGCCCTACAACGGGGTTAGCAATCAGCCCCAGCATTTT. This translates into CVTRPYNGVSNQPQHF. The V gene is TRBV27, the J gene TRBJ1-5, with D uncertain. From germline, CDR1 is MNHEY and CDR2 SMNVEV (reference sequence). The CDR3 covers 16 residues.

The chain joins TRBV4-2 to TRBJ2-7; D gene ambiguous. The CDR3 has 12 amino acids. V dropped 0 bases and J dropped 8 bases, with 8 bases sitting between them. CDR1 LGHNA and CDR2 YNFKEQ come from the germline V gene. CDR3 protein: CASSQDARKQYF. The DNA of the CDR3 is TGTGCCAGCAGCCAAGATGCGAGGAAGCAGTACTTC.

The rearrangement links TRBV10-3 to TRBJ2-7, with 10 bases that match TRBD1. The trim removed 10 bases at V and 5 bases at J, leaving 5 bases unmatched. Germline V gene data show CDR1 as ENHRY and CDR2 as SYGVKD. CDR3 length equals 12 residues. The CDR3 bases are TGTGCCACCCGGGGACAGGGGAACGAGCAGTACTTC. This translates into CATRGQGNEQYF.

J is TRBJ2-7 and V is TRBV5-1; 11 nucleotides line up with TRBD1. In germline, CDR1 is SGHRS, CDR2 YFSETQ. The J segment lost 0 bases and the V segment lost 4 bases, leaving 3 bases of the junction unmatched. The CDR3 totals 15 residues. This CDR3 reads CASSLGTGGSYEQYF. The CDR3, as DNA: TGCGCCAGCAGCCTCGGGACAGGGGGCTCCTACGAGCAGTACTTC.

This chain joins TRBV6-5 and TRBJ1-4, with a tentative D call TRBD1 (6 bases). Per germline, CDR1 MNHEY and CDR2 SVGAGI. The CDR3 length is 15 residues. Trimming left V 4 bases short and J 7 bases short, with 16 bases between. The CDR3 region is CASSSTAGVSEKLFF. CDR3 nucleotides: TGTGCCAGCAGTTCAACCGCAGGGGTTAGTGAAAAACTGTTTTTT.

The V gene is TRBV27, the J gene TRBJ2-1, with TRBD2 matching 7 bases. Losses at the gene ends were 4 bases for V and 3 bases for J; bases not matched to a gene: 9. The CDR3 sequence is 16 residues long. CDR1 MNHEY and CDR2 SMNVEV come from the germline V gene (reference sequence). CDR3 region: CASSSSLAANYNEQFF. Here the CDR3 DNA reads TGTGCCAGCAGTTCCTCTCTAGCGGCAAACTACAATGAGCAGTTCTTC.

CDR3 sequence: CASSQFPVGRVLDGYTF. In DNA, the CDR3 is TGCGCCAGCAGCCAATTCCCGGTCGGCAGGGTCTTAGATGGCTACACCTTC. The V and J genes are TRBV4-1 and TRBJ1-2; possible D gene TRBD1, 5 bases. The germline V gene has CDR1 MGHRA and CDR2 YSYEKL. The V end lost 2 bases, the J end lost 6 bases, and 22 bases lay between the germline ends. The CDR3 runs to 17 residues.

The chain carries TRBV11-1 and TRBJ2-1; TRBD2 is a possible D gene (5 bases). This CDR3 has 13 residues. The germline V gene has CDR1 SGHAT and CDR2 FQDESV (reference sequence). The ends were cut back, 1 base at V and 8 bases at J, with 9 bases in the middle. The CDR3 coding sequence is TGTGCCAGCAGCTTAGGGGGAGCCCATGAGCAGTTCTTC. It encodes CASSLGGAHEQFF.